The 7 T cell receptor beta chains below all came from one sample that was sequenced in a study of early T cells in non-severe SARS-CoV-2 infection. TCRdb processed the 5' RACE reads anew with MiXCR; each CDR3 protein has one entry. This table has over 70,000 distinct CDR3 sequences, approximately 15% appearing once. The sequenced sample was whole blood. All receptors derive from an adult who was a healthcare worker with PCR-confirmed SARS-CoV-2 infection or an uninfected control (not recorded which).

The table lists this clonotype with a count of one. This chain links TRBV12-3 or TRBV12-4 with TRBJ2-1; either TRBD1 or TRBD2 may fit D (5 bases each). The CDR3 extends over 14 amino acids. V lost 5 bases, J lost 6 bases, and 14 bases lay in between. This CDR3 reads CASSPPRAGNEQFF. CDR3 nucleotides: TGTGCCAGCAGTCCCCCCAGGGCGGGCAATGAGCAGTTCTTC.

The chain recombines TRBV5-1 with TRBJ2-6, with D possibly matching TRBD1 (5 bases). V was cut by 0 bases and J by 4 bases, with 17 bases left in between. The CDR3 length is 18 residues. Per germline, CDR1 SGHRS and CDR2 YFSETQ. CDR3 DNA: TGCGCCAGCAGCTTGGCCGGCGTGGCAGGGAACGGGGCCAACGTCCTGACTTTC. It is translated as CASSLAGVAGNGANVLTF.

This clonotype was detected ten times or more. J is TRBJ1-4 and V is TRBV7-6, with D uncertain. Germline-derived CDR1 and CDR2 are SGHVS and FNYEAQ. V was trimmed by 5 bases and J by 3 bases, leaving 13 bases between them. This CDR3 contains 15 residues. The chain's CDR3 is CASSDGPTANEKLFF. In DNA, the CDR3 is TGTGCCAGCAGCGACGGACCGACTGCTAATGAAAAACTGTTTTTT.

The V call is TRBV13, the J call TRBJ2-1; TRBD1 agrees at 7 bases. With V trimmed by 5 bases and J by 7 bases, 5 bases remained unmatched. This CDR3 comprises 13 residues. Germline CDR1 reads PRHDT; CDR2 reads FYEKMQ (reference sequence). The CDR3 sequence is CASSRTGPNEQFF. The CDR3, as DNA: TGTGCCAGCAGCCGGACAGGACCAAATGAGCAGTTCTTC.

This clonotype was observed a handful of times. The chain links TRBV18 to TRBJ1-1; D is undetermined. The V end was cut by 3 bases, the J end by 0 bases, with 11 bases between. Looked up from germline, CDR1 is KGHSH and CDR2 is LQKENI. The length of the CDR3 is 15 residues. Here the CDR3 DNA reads TGTGCCAGCTCACCCCCGAGCGGAATGAACACTGAAGCTTTCTTT. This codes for CASSPPSGMNTEAFF.

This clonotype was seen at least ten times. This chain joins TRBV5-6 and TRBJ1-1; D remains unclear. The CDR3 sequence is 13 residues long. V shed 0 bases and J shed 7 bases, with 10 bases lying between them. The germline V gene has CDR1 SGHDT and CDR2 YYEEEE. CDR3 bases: TGTGCCAGCAGCTTGGGACTGTCGGTTGAAGCTTTCTTT. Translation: CASSLGLSVEAFF.

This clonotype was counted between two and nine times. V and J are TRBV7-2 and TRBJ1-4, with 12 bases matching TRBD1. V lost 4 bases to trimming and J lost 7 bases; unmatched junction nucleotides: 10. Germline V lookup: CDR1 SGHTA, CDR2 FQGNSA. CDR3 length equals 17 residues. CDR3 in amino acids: CASSWAGTGGRSEKLFF. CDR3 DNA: TGTGCCAGCAGCTGGGCCGGGACAGGGGGCCGAAGTGAAAAACTGTTTTTT.